This T cell receptor (beta chain) was sequenced in a study of cytomegalovirus exposure and HLA in healthy donors. Looking at the study overall: Earlier sequencing of approximately 180 million T cells yielded fewer than 140 million unique TCR beta sequences.

This clone showed up just once. What it recognizes is unknown. This CDR3 spans 16 amino acids. Germline CDR1 reads SGHTA; CDR2 reads FQGTGA. Trimming took off 6 bases at V and 2 bases at J, with 16 bases between the two ends. Whole-study findings and limits: Whilst most TCR sequences proved rare, a subset of public TCRs occurred across many donors.

13 Jbeta primers and 60 Vbeta primers were used for the PCR. Method: immunoSEQ multiplex PCR; TCRdb's copy keeps in-frame clones and lacks some. The sample shows 100,000 to 150,000 clones, about two thirds of them seen only once. The chain couples TRBV7-3 to TRBJ2-2, with D possibly TRBD1 on 5 matching bases. Sequenced: PBMCs. The clonotype comes from a woman aged 40 to 55 in good health and CMV-seronegative. The CDR3 DNA reads TGTGCCAGCAGTTTAGCCTATTGGGGCAACACCGGGGAGCTGTTTTTT. This sequence encodes CASSLAYWGNTGELFF.